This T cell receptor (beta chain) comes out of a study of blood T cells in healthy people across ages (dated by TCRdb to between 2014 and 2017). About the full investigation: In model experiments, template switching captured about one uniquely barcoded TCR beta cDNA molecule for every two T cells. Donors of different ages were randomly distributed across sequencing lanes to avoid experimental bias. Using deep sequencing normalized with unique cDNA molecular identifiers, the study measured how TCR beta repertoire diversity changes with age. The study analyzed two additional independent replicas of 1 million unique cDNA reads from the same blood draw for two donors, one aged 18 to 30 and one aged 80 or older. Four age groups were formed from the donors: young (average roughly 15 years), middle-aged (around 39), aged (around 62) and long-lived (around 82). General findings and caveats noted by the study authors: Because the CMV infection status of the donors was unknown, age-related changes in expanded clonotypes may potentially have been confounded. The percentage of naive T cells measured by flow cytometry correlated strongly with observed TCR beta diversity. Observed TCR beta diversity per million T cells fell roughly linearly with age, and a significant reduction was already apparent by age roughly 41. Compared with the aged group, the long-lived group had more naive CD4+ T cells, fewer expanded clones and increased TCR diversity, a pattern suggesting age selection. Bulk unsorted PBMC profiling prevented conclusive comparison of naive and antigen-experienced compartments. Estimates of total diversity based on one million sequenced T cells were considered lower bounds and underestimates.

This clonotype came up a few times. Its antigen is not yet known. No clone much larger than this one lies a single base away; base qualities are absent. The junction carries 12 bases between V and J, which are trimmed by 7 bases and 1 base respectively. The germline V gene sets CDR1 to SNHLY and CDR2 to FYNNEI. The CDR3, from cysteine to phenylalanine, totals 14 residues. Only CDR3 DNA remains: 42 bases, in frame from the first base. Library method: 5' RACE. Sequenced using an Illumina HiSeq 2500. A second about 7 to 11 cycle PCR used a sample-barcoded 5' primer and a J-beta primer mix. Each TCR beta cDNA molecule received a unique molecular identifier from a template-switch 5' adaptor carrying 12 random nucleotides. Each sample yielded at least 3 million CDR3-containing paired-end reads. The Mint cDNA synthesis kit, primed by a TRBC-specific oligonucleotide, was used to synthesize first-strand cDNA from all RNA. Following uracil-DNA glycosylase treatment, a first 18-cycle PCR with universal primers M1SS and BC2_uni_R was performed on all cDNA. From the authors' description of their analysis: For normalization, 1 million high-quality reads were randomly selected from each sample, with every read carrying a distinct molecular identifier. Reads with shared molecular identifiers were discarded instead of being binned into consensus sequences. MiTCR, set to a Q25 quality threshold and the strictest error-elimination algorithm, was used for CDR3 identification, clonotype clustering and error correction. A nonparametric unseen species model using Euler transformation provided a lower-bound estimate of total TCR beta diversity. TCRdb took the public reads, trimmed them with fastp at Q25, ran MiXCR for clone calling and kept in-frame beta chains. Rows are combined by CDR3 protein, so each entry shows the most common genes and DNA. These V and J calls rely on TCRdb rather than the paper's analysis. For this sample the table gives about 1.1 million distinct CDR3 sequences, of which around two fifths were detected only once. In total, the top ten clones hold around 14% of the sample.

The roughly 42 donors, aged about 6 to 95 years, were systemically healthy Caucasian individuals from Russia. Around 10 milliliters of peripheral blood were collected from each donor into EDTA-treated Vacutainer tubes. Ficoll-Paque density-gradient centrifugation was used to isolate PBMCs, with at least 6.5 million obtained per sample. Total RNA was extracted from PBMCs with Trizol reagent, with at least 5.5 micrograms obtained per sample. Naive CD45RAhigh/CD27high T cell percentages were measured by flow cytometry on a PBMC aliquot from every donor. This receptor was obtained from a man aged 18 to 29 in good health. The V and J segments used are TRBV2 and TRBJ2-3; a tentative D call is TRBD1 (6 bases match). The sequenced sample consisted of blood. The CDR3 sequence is CASKGVIRTDTQYF. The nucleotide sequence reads TGTGCCAGCAAGGGGGTAATACGCACAGATACGCAGTATTTT.